This is a list of T cell receptor beta chains from one sample in a study of tumor-infiltrating lymphocytes in primary liver carcinoma. TCRdb processed the multiplex PCR reads anew with MiXCR; each CDR3 protein has one entry. There are 95,000 to 150,000 distinct CDR3 sequences in the sample; around 64% occur only once, and about 8% lies in the top ten. Sequencing was carried out using liver tumor tissue from sampling region 3. Source of these receptors: a woman in her sixties or seventies with primary liver carcinoma and hepatitis B virus infection. Both conserved end residues are part of each CDR3. Each record gives: V gene, clone size, D gene, J gene, CDR3 protein, CDR3 DNA. D genes are given only for firm matches. For some rows the clone size is stated as once, few or many, or as a class when expanded; others skip it.

TRBV2	NA	NA	TRBJ1-2	CASSPDRNLNYGYTF	TGTGCCAGCAGTCCAGACCGGAACCTTAACTATGGCTACACCTTC
TRBV24-1	NA	NA	TRBJ2-7	CATSDPGLGVYEQYF	TGTGCCACCAGTGATCCGGGACTGGGGGTCTACGAGCAGTACTTC
TRBV28	many	NA	TRBJ1-1	CASSLLSTEAFF	TGTGCCAGCAGTTTATTAAGCACTGAAGCTTTCTTT
TRBV29-1	NA	NA	TRBJ2-7	CIVARSSYEQYF	TGCATCGTTGCTCGAAGCTCCTACGAGCAGTACTTC
TRBV18	NA	NA	TRBJ2-7	CANSSSYEQYF	TGTGCCAACTCATCCTCCTACGAGCAGTACTTC
TRBV11-2	few	NA	TRBJ1-1	CTSSFNQHRTSGAFF	TGTACCAGCAGCTTTAATCAGCACAGGACCTCGGGGGCTTTCTTT
TRBV28	NA	NA	TRBJ2-7	CASSRPPDSYEQDF	TGTGCCAGCAGTCGGCCCCCTGACTCCTACGAGCAGGACTTC
TRBV11-3	NA	NA	TRBJ2-3	CACSPGGADTQYF	TGTGCCTGCAGCCCCGGCGGGGCAGATACACAGTACTTT
TRBV11-3	NA	TRBD1	TRBJ1-1	CASSPTGAYTEVFF	TGTGCCAGCAGCCCGACAGGGGCGTACACTGAAGTTTTCTTT
TRBV5-4	NA	TRBD1	TRBJ2-7	CACSTGTVHYKQYF	TGTGCCTGCAGCACCGGGACAGTCCACTACAAGCAGTACTTC
TRBV7-9	NA	NA	TRBJ1-1	CASSRARRRETSNIEAFF	TGCGCCAGCAGCCGCGCGCGGCGAAGGGAAACGTCGAACATTGAAGCTTTCTTT